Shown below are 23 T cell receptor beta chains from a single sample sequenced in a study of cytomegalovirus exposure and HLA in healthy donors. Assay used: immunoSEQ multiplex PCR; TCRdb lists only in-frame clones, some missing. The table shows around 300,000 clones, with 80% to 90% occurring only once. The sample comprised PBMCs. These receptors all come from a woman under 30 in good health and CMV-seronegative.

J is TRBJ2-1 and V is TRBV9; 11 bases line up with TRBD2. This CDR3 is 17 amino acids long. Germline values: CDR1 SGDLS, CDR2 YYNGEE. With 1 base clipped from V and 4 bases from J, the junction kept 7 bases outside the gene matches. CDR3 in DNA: TGTGCCAGCAGCGTATACCTAGCGGGGGGTCCTTACAATGAGCAGTTCTTC. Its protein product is CASSVYLAGGPYNEQFF.

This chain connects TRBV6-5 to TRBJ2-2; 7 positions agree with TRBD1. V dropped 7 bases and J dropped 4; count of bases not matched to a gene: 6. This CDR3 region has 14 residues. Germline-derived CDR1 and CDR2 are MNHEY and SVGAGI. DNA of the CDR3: TGTGCCAGCACCTGGACAGGACCCACCGGGGAGCTGTTTTTT. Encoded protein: CASTWTGPTGELFF.

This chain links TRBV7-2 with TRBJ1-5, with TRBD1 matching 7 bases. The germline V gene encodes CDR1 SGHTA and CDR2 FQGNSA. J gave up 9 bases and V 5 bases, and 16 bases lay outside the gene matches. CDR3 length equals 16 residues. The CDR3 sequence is CASSTSGTDSFRPQHF. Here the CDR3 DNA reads TGTGCCAGCAGCACATCCGGGACAGATAGTTTTCGGCCCCAGCATTTT.

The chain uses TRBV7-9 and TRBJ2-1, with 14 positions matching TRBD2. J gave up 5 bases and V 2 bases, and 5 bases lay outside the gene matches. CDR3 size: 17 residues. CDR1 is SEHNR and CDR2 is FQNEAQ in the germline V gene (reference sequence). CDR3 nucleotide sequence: TGTGCCAGCAGCTTACCCGCGGGACTAGCGGGAGACAATGAGCAGTTCTTC. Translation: CASSLPAGLAGDNEQFF.

CDR3 nucleotide sequence: TGTGCCAGCAGTTCCGGACAAGGGGGTGAAAAACTGTTTTTT. It specifies CASSSGQGGEKLFF. The rearrangement links TRBV27 to TRBJ1-4; weak D call: TRBD1 (6 bases). The CDR3 runs to 14 residues. Between the trimmed V and J ends, which lost 4 bases and 7 bases, there was a span of 13 bases. CDR1 is MNHEY and CDR2 is SMNVEV in the germline V gene (reference sequence).

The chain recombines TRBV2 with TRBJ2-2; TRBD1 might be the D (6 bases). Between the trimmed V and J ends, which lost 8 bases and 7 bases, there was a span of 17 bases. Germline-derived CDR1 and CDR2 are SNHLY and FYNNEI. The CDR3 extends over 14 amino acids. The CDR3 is CASRRQGFGGELFF. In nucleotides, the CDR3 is TGTGCCAGCCGGCGGCAGGGGTTCGGCGGGGAGCTGTTTTTT. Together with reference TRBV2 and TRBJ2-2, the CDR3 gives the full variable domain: EPEVTQTPSHQVTQMGQEVILRCVPISNHLYFYWYRQILGQKVEFLVSFYNNEISEKSEIFDDQFSVERPDGSNFTLKIRSTKLEDSAMYFCASRRQGFGGELFFGEGSRLTVL.

The CDR3 DNA reads TGTGCCAGCACCGTCAGGTCCTCTGGAAACACCATATATTTT. The encoded protein is CASTVRSSGNTIYF. The V call is TRBV28, the J call TRBJ1-3; D call uncertain. This CDR3 spans 14 amino acids. The V gene's germline CDR1 is MDHEN and CDR2 SYDVKM. V was shortened by 7 bases and J by 0 bases, with 10 bases between the two germline ends. The entire variable domain, with the rest obtained from reference TRBV28 and TRBJ1-3, is as follows: DVKVTQSSRYLVKRTGEKVFLECVQDMDHENMFWYRQDPGLGLRLIYFSYDVKMKEKGDIPEGYSVSREKKERFSLILESASTNQTSMYLCASTVRSSGNTIYFGEGSWLTVV.

The CDR3 DNA follows: TGCGCCAGCAGCTCAGGGGGCAGGGCATGGAGTGCTGAAGCTTTCTTT. Its protein product is CASSSGGRAWSAEAFF. The rearrangement joins TRBV5-1 to TRBJ1-1; 8 bases fit TRBD1. J lost 6 bases, V lost 3 bases, and 13 bases had no gene match. This CDR3 comprises 16 residues. Germline loops: CDR1 SGHRS, CDR2 YFSETQ.

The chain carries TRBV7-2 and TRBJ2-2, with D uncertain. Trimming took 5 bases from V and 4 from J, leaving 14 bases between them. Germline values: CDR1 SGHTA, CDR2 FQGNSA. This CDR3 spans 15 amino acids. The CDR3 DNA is TGTGCCAGCAGCCCTCAGTTGACTTCCACCGGGGAGCTGTTTTTT. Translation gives CASSPQLTSTGELFF.

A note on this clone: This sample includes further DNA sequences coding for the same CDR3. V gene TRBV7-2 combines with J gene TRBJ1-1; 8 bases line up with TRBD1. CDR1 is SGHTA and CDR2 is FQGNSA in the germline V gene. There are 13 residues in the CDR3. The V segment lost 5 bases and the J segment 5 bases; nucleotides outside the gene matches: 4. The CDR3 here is CASSLRQGTEAFF. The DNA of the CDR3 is TGTGCCAGCAGCCTCAGACAGGGGACTGAAGCTTTCTTT.

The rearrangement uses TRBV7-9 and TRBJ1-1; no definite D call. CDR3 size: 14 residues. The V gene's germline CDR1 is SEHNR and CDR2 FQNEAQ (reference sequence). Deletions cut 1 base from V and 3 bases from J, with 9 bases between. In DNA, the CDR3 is TGTGCCAGCAGCTTAGGTGACTGGGACACTGAAGCTTTCTTT. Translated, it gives CASSLGDWDTEAFF. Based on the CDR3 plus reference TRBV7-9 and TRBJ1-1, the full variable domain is DTGVSQNPRHKITKRGQNVTFRCDPISEHNRLYWYRQTLGQGPEFLTYFQNEAQLEKSRLLSDRFSAERPKGSFSTLEIQRTEQGDSAMYLCASSLGDWDTEAFFGQGTRLTVV.

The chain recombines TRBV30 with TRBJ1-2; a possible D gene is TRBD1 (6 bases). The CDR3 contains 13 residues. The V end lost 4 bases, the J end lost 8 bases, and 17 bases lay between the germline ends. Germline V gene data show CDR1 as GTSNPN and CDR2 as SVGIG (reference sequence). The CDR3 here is CAWTTQGSGGYTF. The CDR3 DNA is TGTGCCTGGACAACACAGGGTTCAGGAGGCTACACCTTC.

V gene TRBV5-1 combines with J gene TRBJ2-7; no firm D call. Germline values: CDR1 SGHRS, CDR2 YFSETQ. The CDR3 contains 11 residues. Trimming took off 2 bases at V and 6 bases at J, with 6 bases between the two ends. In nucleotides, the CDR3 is TGCGCCAGCAGCTTCGGTCCCGAGCAGTACTTC. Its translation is CASSFGPEQYF. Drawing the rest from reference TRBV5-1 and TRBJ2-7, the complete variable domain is KAGVTQTPRYLIKTRGQQVTLSCSPISGHRSVSWYQQTPGQGLQFLFEYFSETQRNKGNFPGRFSGRQFSNSRSEMNVSTLELGDSALYLCASSFGPEQYFGPGTRLTVT.

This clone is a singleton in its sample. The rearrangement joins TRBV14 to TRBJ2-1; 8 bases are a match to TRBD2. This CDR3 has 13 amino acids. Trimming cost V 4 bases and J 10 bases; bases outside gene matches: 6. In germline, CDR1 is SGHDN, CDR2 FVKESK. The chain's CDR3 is CASSPARGGEQFF. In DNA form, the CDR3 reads TGTGCCAGCAGCCCAGCCCGCGGGGGGGAGCAGTTCTTC.

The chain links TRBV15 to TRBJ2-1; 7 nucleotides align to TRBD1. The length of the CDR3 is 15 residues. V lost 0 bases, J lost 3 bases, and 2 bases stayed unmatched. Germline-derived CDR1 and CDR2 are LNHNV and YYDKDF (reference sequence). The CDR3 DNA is TGTGCCACCAGCAGAGAGAGGGACAGCTACAATGAGCAGTTCTTC. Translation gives CATSRERDSYNEQFF.

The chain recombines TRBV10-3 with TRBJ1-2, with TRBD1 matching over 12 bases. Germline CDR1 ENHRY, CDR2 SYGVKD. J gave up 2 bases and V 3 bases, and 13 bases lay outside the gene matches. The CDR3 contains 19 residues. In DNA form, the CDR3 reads TGTGCCATCAGTGAAATAGCGGGCCCGGGACAGGGGGCAAACTATGGCTACACCTTC. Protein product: CAISEIAGPGQGANYGYTF.

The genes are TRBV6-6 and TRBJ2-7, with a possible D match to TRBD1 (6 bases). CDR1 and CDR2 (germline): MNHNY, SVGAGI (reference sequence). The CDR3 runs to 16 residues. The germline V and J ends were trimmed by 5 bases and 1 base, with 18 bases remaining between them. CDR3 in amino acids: CASSLRAGDGSYEQYF. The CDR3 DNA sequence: TGTGCCAGCAGTCTCCGTGCAGGGGATGGTTCCTACGAGCAGTACTTC.

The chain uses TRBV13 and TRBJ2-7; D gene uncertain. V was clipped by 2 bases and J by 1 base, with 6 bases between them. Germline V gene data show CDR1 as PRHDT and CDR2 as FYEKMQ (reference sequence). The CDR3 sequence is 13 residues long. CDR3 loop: CASSLPPSYEQYF. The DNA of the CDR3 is TGTGCCAGCAGCTTACCCCCTTCCTACGAGCAGTACTTC.

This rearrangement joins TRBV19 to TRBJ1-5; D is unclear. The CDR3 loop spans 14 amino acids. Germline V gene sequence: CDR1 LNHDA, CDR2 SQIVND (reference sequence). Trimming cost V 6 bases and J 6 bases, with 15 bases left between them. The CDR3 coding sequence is TGTGCCAGTAGGACGGACCCTGGGAGTCAGCCCCAGCATTTT. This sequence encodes CASRTDPGSQPQHF.

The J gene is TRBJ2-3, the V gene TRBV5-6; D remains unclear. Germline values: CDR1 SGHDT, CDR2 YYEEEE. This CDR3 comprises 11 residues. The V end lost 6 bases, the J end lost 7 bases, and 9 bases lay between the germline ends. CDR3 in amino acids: CASTSYNTQYF. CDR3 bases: TGTGCCAGCACCTCGTATAATACGCAGTATTTT.

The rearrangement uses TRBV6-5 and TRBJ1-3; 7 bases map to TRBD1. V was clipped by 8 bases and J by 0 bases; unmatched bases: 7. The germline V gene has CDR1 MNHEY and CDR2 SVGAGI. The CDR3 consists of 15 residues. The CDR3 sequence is CASSLRDSSGNTIYF. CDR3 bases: TGTGCCAGCTCTCTTCGGGACAGCTCTGGAAACACCATATATTTT.

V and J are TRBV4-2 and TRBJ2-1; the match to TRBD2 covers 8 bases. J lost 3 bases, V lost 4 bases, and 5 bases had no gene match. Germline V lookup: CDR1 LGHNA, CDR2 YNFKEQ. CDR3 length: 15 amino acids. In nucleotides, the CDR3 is TGTGCCAGCAGCCCATTAGCGGGAATCTACAATGAGCAGTTCTTC. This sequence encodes CASSPLAGIYNEQFF.

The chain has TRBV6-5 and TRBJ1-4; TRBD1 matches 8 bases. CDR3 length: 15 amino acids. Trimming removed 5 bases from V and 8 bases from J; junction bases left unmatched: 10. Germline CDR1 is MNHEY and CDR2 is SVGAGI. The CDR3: CASSTSGGLQEKLFF. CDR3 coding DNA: TGTGCCAGCAGTACTTCAGGGGGCCTACAAGAAAAACTGTTTTTT.